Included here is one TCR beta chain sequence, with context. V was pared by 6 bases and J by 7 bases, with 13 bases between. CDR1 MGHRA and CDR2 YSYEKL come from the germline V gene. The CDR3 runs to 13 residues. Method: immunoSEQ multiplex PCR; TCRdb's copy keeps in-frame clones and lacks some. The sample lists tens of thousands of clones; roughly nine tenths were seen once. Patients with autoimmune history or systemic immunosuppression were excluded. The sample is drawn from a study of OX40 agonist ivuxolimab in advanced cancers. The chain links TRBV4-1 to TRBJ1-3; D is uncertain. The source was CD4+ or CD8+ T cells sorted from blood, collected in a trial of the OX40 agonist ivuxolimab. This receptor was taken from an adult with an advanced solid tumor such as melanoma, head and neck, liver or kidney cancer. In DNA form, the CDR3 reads TGCGCCAGCAGTCTCGACAACGGGAACACCATATATTTT. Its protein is CASSLDNGNTIYF.